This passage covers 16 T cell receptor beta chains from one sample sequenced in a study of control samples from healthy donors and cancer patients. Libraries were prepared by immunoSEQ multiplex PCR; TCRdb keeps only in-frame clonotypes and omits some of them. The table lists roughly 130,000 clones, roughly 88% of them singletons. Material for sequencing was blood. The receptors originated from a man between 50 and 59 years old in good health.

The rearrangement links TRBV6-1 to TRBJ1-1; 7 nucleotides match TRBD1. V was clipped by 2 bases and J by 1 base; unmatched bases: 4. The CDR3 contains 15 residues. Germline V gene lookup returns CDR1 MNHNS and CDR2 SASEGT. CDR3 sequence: CASSEWGQSNTEAFF. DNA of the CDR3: TGTGCCAGCAGTGAATGGGGACAGTCGAACACTGAAGCTTTCTTT.

The CDR3 sequence is CASTAIDNEQFF. The CDR3 region has the DNA TGTGCCAGCACTGCGATTGACAATGAGCAGTTCTTC. This rearrangement joins TRBV2 to TRBJ2-1; D not certain. The length of the CDR3 is 12 residues. Trimming took 7 bases from V and 5 from J, leaving 9 bases between them. Germline assignment: CDR1 SNHLY and CDR2 FYNNEI.

The CDR3 region has the DNA TGCGCCAGCACTGAGGGACCCGGCACAGATACGCAGTATTTT. Its translation: CASTEGPGTDTQYF. The chain recombines TRBV5-1 with TRBJ2-3, with D perhaps given as TRBD1 or TRBD2 (5 bases each). Trimming shortened V by 6 bases and J by 1 base, and 12 bases separated the two germline ends. CDR1 and CDR2 (germline): SGHRS, YFSETQ. The CDR3 sequence is 14 residues long.

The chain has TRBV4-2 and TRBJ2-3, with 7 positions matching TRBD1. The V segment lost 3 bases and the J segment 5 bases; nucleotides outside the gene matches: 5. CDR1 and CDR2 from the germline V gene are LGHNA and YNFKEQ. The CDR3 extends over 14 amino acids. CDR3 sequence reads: CASSHGTGEDTQYF. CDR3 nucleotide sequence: TGTGCCAGCAGCCACGGCACAGGGGAAGATACGCAGTATTTT.

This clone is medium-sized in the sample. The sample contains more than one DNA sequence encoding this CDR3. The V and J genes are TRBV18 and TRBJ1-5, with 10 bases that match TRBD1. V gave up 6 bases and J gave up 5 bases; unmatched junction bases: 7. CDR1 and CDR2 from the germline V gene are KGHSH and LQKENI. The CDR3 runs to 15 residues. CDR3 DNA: TGTGCCAGCTCGCGTACCGGGACAGGGGATCAGCCCCAGCATTTT. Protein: CASSRTGTGDQPQHF.

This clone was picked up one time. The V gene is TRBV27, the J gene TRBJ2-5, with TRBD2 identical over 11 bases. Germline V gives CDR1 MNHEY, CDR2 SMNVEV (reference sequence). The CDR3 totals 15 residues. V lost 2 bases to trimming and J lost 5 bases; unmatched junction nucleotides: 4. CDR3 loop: CASSLLAGGGETQYF. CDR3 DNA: TGTGCCAGCAGTTTACTAGCGGGGGGCGGGGAGACCCAGTACTTC.

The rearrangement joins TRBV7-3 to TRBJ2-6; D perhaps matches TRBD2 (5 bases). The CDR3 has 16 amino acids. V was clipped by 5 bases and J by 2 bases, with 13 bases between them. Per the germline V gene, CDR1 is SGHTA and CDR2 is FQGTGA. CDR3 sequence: CASSTRPGTGANVLTF. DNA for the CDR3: TGTGCCAGCAGCACACGGCCGGGGACTGGGGCCAACGTCCTGACTTTC.

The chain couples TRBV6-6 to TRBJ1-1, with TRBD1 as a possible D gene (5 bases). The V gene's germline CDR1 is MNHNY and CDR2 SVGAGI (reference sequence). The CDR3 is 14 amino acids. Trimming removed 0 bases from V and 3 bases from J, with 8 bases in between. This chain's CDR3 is CASSYSGVHTEAFF. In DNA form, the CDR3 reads TGTGCCAGCAGTTACTCAGGGGTCCACACTGAAGCTTTCTTT.

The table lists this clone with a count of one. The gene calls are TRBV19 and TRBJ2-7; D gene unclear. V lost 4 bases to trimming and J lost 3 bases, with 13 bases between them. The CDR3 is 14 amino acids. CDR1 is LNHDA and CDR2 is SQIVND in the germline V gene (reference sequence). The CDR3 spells CASSSGVTYYEQYF. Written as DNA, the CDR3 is TGTGCCAGTAGTAGTGGGGTCACGTACTACGAGCAGTACTTC.

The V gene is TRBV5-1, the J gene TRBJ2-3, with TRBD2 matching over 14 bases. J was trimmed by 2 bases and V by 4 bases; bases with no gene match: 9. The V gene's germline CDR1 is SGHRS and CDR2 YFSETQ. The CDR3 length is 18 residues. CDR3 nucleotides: TGCGCCAGCAGCCCGGGACTAGCGGGGGCCCTAATCACAGATACGCAGTATTTT. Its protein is CASSPGLAGALITDTQYF.

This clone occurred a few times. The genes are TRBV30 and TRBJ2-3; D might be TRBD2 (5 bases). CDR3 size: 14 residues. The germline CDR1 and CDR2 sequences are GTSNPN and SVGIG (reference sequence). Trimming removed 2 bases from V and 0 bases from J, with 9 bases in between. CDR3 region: CAWSTGLSTDTQYF. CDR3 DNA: TGTGCCTGGAGTACGGGATTAAGCACAGATACGCAGTATTTT.

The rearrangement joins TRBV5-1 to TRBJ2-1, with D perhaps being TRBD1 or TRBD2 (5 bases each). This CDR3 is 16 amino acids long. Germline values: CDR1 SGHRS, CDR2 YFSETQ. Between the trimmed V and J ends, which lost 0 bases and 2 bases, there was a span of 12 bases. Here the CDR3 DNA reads TGCGCCAGCAGCTTGGGGCAGCTGGGGGCCTACAATGAGCAGTTCTTC. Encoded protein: CASSLGQLGAYNEQFF.

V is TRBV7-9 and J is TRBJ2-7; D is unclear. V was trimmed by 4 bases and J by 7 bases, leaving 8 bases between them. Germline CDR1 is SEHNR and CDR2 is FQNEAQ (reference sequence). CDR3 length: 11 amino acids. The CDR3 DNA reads TGTGCCAGCAGCTCTCTCGGGGAGCAGTACTTC. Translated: CASSSLGEQYF.

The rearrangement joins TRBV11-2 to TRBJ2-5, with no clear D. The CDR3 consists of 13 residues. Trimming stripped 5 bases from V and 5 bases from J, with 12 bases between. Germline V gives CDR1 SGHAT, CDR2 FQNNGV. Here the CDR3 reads CASSTNIKETQYF. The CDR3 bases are TGTGCCAGCAGCACAAATATAAAGGAGACCCAGTACTTC.

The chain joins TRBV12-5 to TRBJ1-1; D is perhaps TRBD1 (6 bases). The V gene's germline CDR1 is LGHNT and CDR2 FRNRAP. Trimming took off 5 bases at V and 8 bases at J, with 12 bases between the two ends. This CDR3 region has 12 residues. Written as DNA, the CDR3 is TGTGCTAGTGGTCCAAGGGGGAACGAAGCTTTCTTT. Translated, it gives CASGPRGNEAFF.

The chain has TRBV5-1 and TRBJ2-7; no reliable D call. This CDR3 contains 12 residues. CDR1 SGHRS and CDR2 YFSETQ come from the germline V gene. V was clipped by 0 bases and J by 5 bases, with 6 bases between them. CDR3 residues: CASSLGANEQYF. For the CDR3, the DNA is TGCGCCAGCAGCTTGGGGGCAAACGAGCAGTACTTC.